The 31 T cell receptor beta chains presented below share a single source sample, sequenced in a study of T cells after yellow fever vaccination (dated by TCRdb to about 2019). Sample treatment or condition, as interpreted from the label and publication: live attenuated yellow fever vaccine strain. Receptor libraries were prepared by 5' RACE. The sequencer was an Illumina NovaSeq 6000. TCRdb took the public reads, trimmed them with fastp at Q25, ran MiXCR for clone calling and kept in-frame beta chains. For every CDR3 protein sequence, its rows merge into one entry that carries the most common genes and DNA. A total of around 320,000 distinct CDR3 sequences appear in this sample, about 10% of them only once. Together, the top ten hold 3.3% of the sample. Specimen: CD4+ T cells sorted from PBMCs, collected 45 days after the yellow fever booster vaccination. The receptors derive from a man aged 18 to 30 who received the YFV17D yellow fever vaccine.

The chain is built from TRBV6-1 and TRBJ1-1; tentatively, D is TRBD1 (6 bases). With 8 bases removed from V and 3 bases from J, the gap between germline ends came to 13 bases. The CDR3 contains 13 residues. CDR1 is MNHNS, CDR2 SASEGT, per germline. CDR3 in DNA: TGTGCCAGCTTACAGGGTACATACACTGAAGCTTTCTTT. Amino acid sequence: CASLQGTYTEAFF.

The rearrangement joins TRBV7-2 to TRBJ1-6; no definite D call. This CDR3 is 13 amino acids long. Germline CDR1 SGHTA, CDR2 FQGNSA. V lost 3 bases to trimming and J lost 7 bases, with 7 bases between them. The CDR3 here is CASSFDKNSPLHF. The CDR3 nucleotides are TGTGCCAGCAGCTTTGACAAAAATTCACCCCTCCACTTT.

A few counts support this clonotype. The genes are TRBV20-1 and TRBJ2-7, with D maybe TRBD1 (6 bases). The V gene lost 3 bases and the J gene lost 2 bases, with 14 bases spanning the gap. The CDR3 contains 14 residues. Germline CDR1 DFQATT, CDR2 SNEGSKA (reference sequence). The CDR3 reads CSASATGVTYEQYF. The CDR3 DNA is TGCAGTGCTAGTGCGACAGGAGTTACCTACGAGCAGTACTTC.

The DNA of the CDR3 is TGTGCCAGCAGGGACAATGGCTACACCTTC. This codes for CASRDNGYTF. The V gene is TRBV6-2 or TRBV6-3, the J gene TRBJ1-2; D is perhaps TRBD1 (5 bases). The V end was cut by 6 bases, the J end by 6 bases, with 5 bases between. The CDR3 contains 10 residues. CDR1 is MNHEY and CDR2 is SVGEGT in the germline V gene.

The chain couples TRBV5-6 to TRBJ2-3; the match to TRBD1 covers 7 bases. J lost 7 bases, V lost 4 bases, and 12 bases had no gene match. CDR1 is SGHDT and CDR2 is YYEEEE in the germline V gene. The CDR3 is 15 residues long. The CDR3 spells CASSQGQGVGYTQYF. The DNA of the CDR3 is TGTGCCAGCAGCCAGGGTCAGGGGGTAGGATATACGCAGTATTTT.

This clonotype was counted many times. This chain joins TRBV5-1 and TRBJ2-4; D is unresolved. V was shortened by 0 bases and J by 7 bases, with 8 bases between the two germline ends. The CDR3 runs to 13 residues. CDR1 and CDR2 from the germline V gene are SGHRS and YFSETQ. The CDR3, as DNA: TGCGCCAGCAGCTTGGTGCCCGGGAACATTCAGTACTTC. It specifies CASSLVPGNIQYF.

This clonotype was counted between two and nine times. This chain connects TRBV15 to TRBJ2-3, with D tentatively TRBD1 or TRBD2 (6 bases each). This CDR3 region has 15 residues. CDR1 and CDR2 from the germline V gene are LNHNV and YYDKDF (reference sequence). Trimming shortened V by 2 bases and J by 3 bases, and 12 bases separated the two germline ends. CDR3 region: CATSRKKGGTDTQYF. The CDR3, as DNA: TGTGCCACCAGCAGAAAGAAGGGGGGAACAGATACGCAGTATTTT.

The table lists this clonotype with a few counts. The genes are TRBV30 and TRBJ1-5; tentatively, D is TRBD1 (6 bases). Germline CDR1 is GTSNPN and CDR2 is SVGIG (reference sequence). This CDR3 comprises 13 residues. Trimming shortened V by 3 bases and J by 3 bases, and 9 bases separated the two germline ends. CDR3 sequence: CAWSDRFNQPQHF. In nucleotides, the CDR3 is TGTGCCTGGAGCGACAGGTTCAATCAGCCCCAGCATTTT.

V is TRBV30 and J is TRBJ1-1, with D possibly TRBD1 on 5 matching bases. Trimming left V 3 bases short and J 4 bases short, with 15 bases between. Germline lookup yields CDR1 GTSNPN and CDR2 SVGIG (reference sequence). CDR3 length: 14 residues. The CDR3 spells CAWRGAGHSTEAFF. The CDR3 DNA follows: TGTGCCTGGAGAGGTGCCGGACATTCCACTGAAGCTTTCTTT.

This clonotype came up a few times. This sequence joins TRBV7-9 and TRBJ2-3; TRBD2 is a possible D gene (7 bases). The CDR3 totals 14 residues. Trimming removed 5 bases at V and 4 bases at J, with 13 bases between. Germline loops: CDR1 SEHNR, CDR2 FQNEAQ (reference sequence). Here the CDR3 DNA reads TGTGCCAGCAGCCCCCGCGGGGGCTCAGATACGCAGTATTTT. Its protein product is CASSPRGGSDTQYF.

This clonotype was seen a handful of times. V usage is TRBV12-3 or TRBV12-4 and J usage is TRBJ1-2; 7 bases agree with TRBD1. The length of the CDR3 is 12 residues. V shed 6 bases, J shed 8 bases, and the junction held 6 bases outside the gene matches. The CDR3 DNA sequence: TGTGCCAGCAGCAACACAGGGGAAGGCTACACCTTC. Its translation: CASSNTGEGYTF.

This chain links TRBV12-3 or TRBV12-4 with TRBJ1-6; the D is unclear. The CDR3 totals 14 residues. Trimming stripped 5 bases from V and 10 bases from J, with 15 bases between. In nucleotides, the CDR3 is TGTGCCAGCAGTCGGACGGCTGAAGGGTCACCCCTCCACTTT. This codes for CASSRTAEGSPLHF.

The chain combines TRBV25-1 with TRBJ1-6; the match to TRBD1 covers 9 bases. CDR3 length: 15 amino acids. The germline CDR1 and CDR2 sequences are MGHDK and SYGVNS. J lost 9 bases, V lost 3 bases, and 6 bases had no gene match. As DNA, the CDR3 is TGTGCCAGCAGTGAGGGACAGGGAGGGGTTTCACCCCTCCACTTT. Amino acids: CASSEGQGGVSPLHF.

V usage is TRBV20-1 and J usage is TRBJ1-5; D perhaps matches TRBD1 (5 bases). Between the trimmed V and J ends, which lost 1 base and 2 bases, there was a span of 6 bases. This CDR3 is 13 amino acids long. The V gene's germline CDR1 is DFQATT and CDR2 SNEGSKA (reference sequence). CDR3 loop: CSARGDGNQPQHF. The CDR3, as DNA: TGCAGTGCTAGAGGGGACGGCAATCAGCCCCAGCATTTT.

This clonotype was detected only a few times. V is TRBV19 and J is TRBJ2-1; D unclear. The germline V and J ends were trimmed by 5 bases and 0 bases, with 8 bases remaining between them. Germline CDR1 and CDR2: LNHDA and SQIVND (reference sequence). The CDR3 spans 14 residues. CDR3 sequence: CASSPISSYNEQFF. The CDR3 DNA is TGTGCCAGTAGTCCCATTAGCTCCTACAATGAGCAGTTCTTC.

This clonotype was recorded at least ten times. This chain links TRBV12-3 or TRBV12-4 with TRBJ1-5, with D hard to call. V dropped 3 bases and J dropped 0 bases, with 0 bases sitting between them. The CDR3 contains 12 residues. The CDR3 protein is CASSFSNQPQHF. CDR3 DNA sequence: TGTGCCAGCAGTTTTAGCAATCAGCCCCAGCATTTT.

This clonotype was picked up a small number of times. CDR3 sequence reads: CASSGPSGTVNYGYTF. As DNA, the CDR3 is TGTGCCAGTTCCGGTCCCTCCGGGACAGTCAACTATGGCTACACCTTC. The chain joins TRBV7-2 to TRBJ1-2; 7 nucleotides match TRBD1. CDR1 SGHTA and CDR2 FQGNSA come from the germline V gene. Germline trimming cut 9 bases from V and 2 bases from J; bases unmatched to any gene: 15. This CDR3 is built from 16 residues.

This clonotype was seen a handful of times. This rearrangement joins TRBV6-5 to TRBJ2-3; TRBD1 is a possible D gene (6 bases). Trimming took off 5 bases at V and 6 bases at J, with 21 bases between the two ends. Per the germline V gene, CDR1 is MNHEY and CDR2 is SVGAGI. The CDR3 contains 16 residues. The CDR3 spells CASSRAGTSQGDTQYF. The DNA for the CDR3 is TGTGCCAGCAGTCGAGCCGGGACATCCCAAGGGGATACGCAGTATTTT.

The table lists this clonotype with many counts. The rearrangement links TRBV7-9 to TRBJ1-2; no firm D call. The CDR3 is 15 amino acids. From germline, CDR1 is SEHNR and CDR2 FQNEAQ (reference sequence). V gave up 0 bases and J gave up 8 bases, with 16 bases separating them. CDR3 sequence reads: CASSLAAGGFRGYTF. The CDR3 DNA reads as TGTGCCAGCAGCTTAGCTGCCGGCGGATTCAGGGGCTACACCTTC.

This clonotype was detected only a few times. The chain recombines TRBV7-2 with TRBJ2-3; D is unclear. The CDR3 sequence is 13 residues long. Trimming cost V 5 bases and J 4 bases, with 10 bases left between them. Germline V gene lookup returns CDR1 SGHTA and CDR2 FQGNSA. The CDR3 region has the DNA TGTGCCAGCAGCACACTCGAGGCAGATACGCAGTATTTT. Translation: CASSTLEADTQYF.

The chain employs TRBV4-3 and TRBJ1-6; unclear D gene. Germline values: CDR1 LGHNA, CDR2 YSLEER. The CDR3 is 15 amino acids. Trimming stripped 0 bases from V and 10 bases from J, with 13 bases between. The CDR3 here is CASSQDVERGSPLHF. CDR3 sequence (DNA): TGCGCCAGCAGCCAAGATGTGGAGCGGGGATCACCCCTCCACTTT.

This clonotype came up a few times. This sequence joins TRBV6-2 or TRBV6-3 and TRBJ2-7; TRBD2 matches 8 bases. The CDR3 runs 15 residues. The ends lost 6 bases at V and 2 bases at J; junction bases unmatched: 9. Germline CDR1 MNHEY, CDR2 SVGEGT. CDR3 sequence reads: CASSTRTSKPYEQYF. CDR3 bases: TGTGCCAGCAGCACCCGGACTAGCAAGCCCTACGAGCAGTACTTC.

This clonotype was seen repeatedly, ten times or more. The CDR3 sequence is CASSYGGTSANTGELFF. CDR3 in DNA: TGTGCCAGCAGCTACGGCGGGACAAGCGCGAACACCGGGGAGCTGTTTTTT. The rearrangement uses TRBV7-3 and TRBJ2-2; possibly TRBD1 or TRBD2 for D (6 bases each). The CDR3 runs to 17 residues. Trimming shortened V by 4 bases and J by 0 bases, and 15 bases separated the two germline ends. From germline, CDR1 is SGHTA and CDR2 FQGTGA.

CDR3 DNA sequence: TGCAGCACCCGACAGGGAAAGGATCAGCCCCAGCATTTT. This encodes CSTRQGKDQPQHF. This chain uses TRBV29-1 with TRBJ1-5; the match to TRBD1 covers 7 bases. Looked up from germline, CDR1 is SQVTM and CDR2 is ANQGSEA. The CDR3 covers 13 residues. Unmatched junction bases numbered 9, after V lost 8 bases and J lost 5 bases. The whole variable domain, filled in from reference TRBV29-1 and TRBJ1-5, reads SAVISQKPSRDICQRGTSLTIQCQVDSQVTMMFWYRQQPGQSLTLIATANQGSEATYESGFVIDKFPISRPNLTFSTLTVSNMSPEDSSIYLCSTRQGKDQPQHFGDGTRLSIL.

There are many counts of this clonotype. The chain uses TRBV7-9 and TRBJ1-2; 7 positions agree with TRBD1. The J segment lost 5 bases and the V segment lost 5 bases, leaving 8 bases of the junction unmatched. The germline gives CDR1 SEHNR, CDR2 FQNEAQ (reference sequence). The CDR3 spans 14 residues. CDR3 sequence reads: CASSDRTGLYGYTF. The CDR3 region has the DNA TGTGCCAGCAGCGACCGGACAGGTCTTTATGGCTACACCTTC.

The chain couples TRBV7-3 to TRBJ2-5; possibly TRBD1 for D (6 bases). There are 13 residues in the CDR3. V was trimmed by 2 bases and J by 7 bases, leaving 11 bases between them. Looked up from germline, CDR1 is SGHTA and CDR2 is FQGTGA. The CDR3 DNA reads as TGTGCCAGCAGCTTACTCGAAGGGGGGACCCAGTACTTC. It yields the protein CASSLLEGGTQYF.

This clonotype was observed a few times. The chain has TRBV14 and TRBJ2-7; D gene unclear. The CDR3 length is 15 residues. The V and J ends lost 2 bases and 7 bases respectively, with 18 bases between them. Germline V lookup: CDR1 SGHDN, CDR2 FVKESK. The CDR3 loop reads CASSQSQWASREQYF. The CDR3 DNA reads as TGTGCCAGCAGCCAAAGCCAATGGGCTTCGAGGGAGCAGTACTTC.

The V gene is TRBV4-3, the J gene TRBJ2-3, with TRBD2 matching 9 bases. In germline, CDR1 is LGHNA, CDR2 YSLEER. V lost 0 bases, J lost 4 bases, and 5 bases stayed unmatched. The CDR3 spans 16 residues. In DNA form, the CDR3 reads TGCGCCAGCAGCCAAGAGCGAGCGGGGGGCCCAGATACGCAGTATTTT. Translation: CASSQERAGGPDTQYF.

The chain couples TRBV12-3 or TRBV12-4 to TRBJ2-7; possible D gene TRBD1, 6 bases. V was pared by 5 bases and J by 3 bases, with 11 bases between. This CDR3 spans 13 amino acids. CDR3 in amino acids: CASSPGTFYEQYF. The DNA of the CDR3 is TGTGCCAGCAGTCCCGGGACATTCTACGAGCAGTACTTC.

This clonotype was seen at least ten times. The J gene is TRBJ2-3, the V gene TRBV6-5, with TRBD1 identical over 7 bases. The CDR3 runs to 13 residues. Germline assignment: CDR1 MNHEY and CDR2 SVGAGI. Trimming cost V 7 bases and J 0 bases; bases outside gene matches: 1. Here the CDR3 DNA reads TGTGCCAGCAAGACAGGGAGCACAGATACGCAGTATTTT. Its protein is CASKTGSTDTQYF.

J is TRBJ2-1 and V is TRBV5-4; D is unclear. Germline CDR1 is SGHNT and CDR2 is YYREEE (reference sequence). V was trimmed by 5 bases and J by 7 bases, leaving 22 bases between them. This CDR3 is built from 16 residues. This CDR3 is CASRGAWGSKENEQFF. In DNA, the CDR3 is TGTGCCAGCAGGGGTGCATGGGGTTCGAAGGAGAATGAGCAGTTCTTC.